This TCR beta chain was captured in a study of blood T cell repertoires in COVID-19 (dated by TCRdb to 2020 to 2021). In the study overall: The collaborator samples originated in the United States, Italy and Spain and spanned the acute and convalescent phases of COVID-19. A de-identified subject ID, COVID-19 status, age in years and sex were almost always included in the sample metadata. A freely available public database, intended as a resource for researchers studying the immune response to SARS-CoV-2, is where the repertoires were released. The samples were drawn from two sources: the first 160 participants of the ongoing ImmuneRACE study, and over 950 subjects contributed by 6 global collaborators. The material from the prospective study consisted of cDNA or gDNA derived from T cells, B-cell-depleted T cells, or PBMCs. Where available, HLA class I and class II types were obtained from metadata supplied by the sample provider rather than from assay-based typing. Deeply sampled blood TCRbeta repertoires from subjects exposed to, actively infected with, or recovered from COVID-19 were included in the dataset.

This clone was detected only a few times. No antigen is known for it. Base qualities are missing; no much larger clone stands one base away. The CDR3 runs 18 amino acids, cysteine and phenylalanine included. Only the CDR3 DNA stays, 54 bases, in frame from base 1. CDR1 is given as SGHNT and CDR2 as YYREEE, both from the germline V gene (reference sequence). Trimmed from V: 2 bases; trimmed from J: 5 bases; junction bases lacking a gene match: 16. What the study reported, not specific to this receptor: The quantity of clinical and demographic metadata differed by source and by participant and was supplied without curation.

Collaborating institutions collected whole blood in K2EDTA tubes following their own protocols. Collaborator samples were shipped for TCRbeta analysis as frozen whole blood, isolated PBMCs, or DNA extracted from either sample type. The immunoSEQ Assay, a bias-controlled multiplex PCR, was used to amplify TCRbeta CDR3 regions from genomic DNA. From the authors' description of their analysis: Nucleated cell counts per sample were estimated from amplification of reference gene primers within the assay. To quantify the absolute abundance of each unique TCRbeta CDR3 rearrangement, sequence reads were collapsed and filtered. Productive Simpson clonality was computed per sample as the square root of Simpson's diversity index over productive rearrangements. Sourced from immuneACCESS, this table was stored by TCRdb with only in-frame sequences that have V and J called. A share of the clones is absent; for the studies checked, an unresolved V gene accounts for under half, and the remainder has no known explanation. That table supplies the V and J calls and clone size; D and trimming were determined from the DNA. In this sample the table shows under 300,000 clones, around 81% of which occur a single time. Together, the top ten hold under 3% of the sample.

The sequencing input was peripheral blood. The TCR was taken from a woman aged 55-75 years with active or convalescent COVID-19. The sequence links TRBV5-4 to TRBJ1-1; TRBD1 fits 9 bases in the junction. The base sequence is TGTGCCAGCAGCTTTACGGTGGGGACAGGGCTTTTGGGTACTGAAGCTTTCTTT. Its amino acids are CASSFTVGTGLLGTEAFF.